One and the same sample provided the 26 T cell receptor beta chains below, sequenced in a study of cytomegalovirus exposure and HLA in healthy donors. The PCR made use of 60 Vbeta and 13 Jbeta primers. Produced via immunoSEQ multiplex PCR; TCRdb's table is partial and in-frame only. This table has approximately 150,000 clones, around 85% appearing once. Sequences were obtained from PBMCs. The receptors derive from a young woman in good health and CMV-seronegative.

The chain uses TRBV4-1 and TRBJ2-3, with 9 bases lining up with TRBD2. The CDR3 length is 15 residues. The ends lost 4 bases at V and 4 bases at J; junction bases unmatched: 6. Germline assignment: CDR1 MGHRA and CDR2 YSYEKL. CDR3: CASSRAGGVPDTQYF. CDR3 sequence (DNA): TGCGCCAGCAGCCGCGCGGGGGGGGTTCCAGATACGCAGTATTTT.

The V call is TRBV10-3, the J call TRBJ2-1, with D possibly matching TRBD1 (5 bases). V was clipped by 8 bases and J by 6 bases, with 11 bases between them. Germline V gene lookup returns CDR1 ENHRY and CDR2 SYGVKD. The CDR3 sequence is 12 residues long. The CDR3 spells CAIAGQGNEQFF. CDR3 nucleotides: TGTGCCATCGCTGGGCAGGGCAATGAGCAGTTCTTC.

The chain recombines TRBV5-6 with TRBJ2-5; no definite D call. The CDR3 is made up of 14 amino acids. Trimming shortened V by 5 bases and J by 5 bases, and 16 bases separated the two germline ends. Germline V gene sequence: CDR1 SGHDT, CDR2 YYEEEE. In nucleotides, the CDR3 is TGTGCCAGCAGTGCCCCGCGTATGGGCGAGACCCAGTACTTC. Protein sequence: CASSAPRMGETQYF.

J is TRBJ2-1 and V is TRBV27; 9 nucleotides align to TRBD2. Germline assignment: CDR1 MNHEY and CDR2 SMNVEV (reference sequence). This CDR3 contains 18 residues. V shed 5 bases, J shed 4 bases, and the junction held 15 bases outside the gene matches. CDR3 residues: CASSPAGTSLPYYNEQFF. The CDR3 region has the DNA TGTGCCAGCAGTCCAGCCGGGACTAGCCTCCCATATTACAATGAGCAGTTCTTC.

Comment on this clone: An end of the junction differs from the germline gene, which may be a read error. The chain uses TRBV2 and TRBJ1-2; D might be TRBD1 (6 bases). The germline V gene has CDR1 SNHLY and CDR2 FYNNEI. The CDR3 extends over 14 amino acids. CDR3 DNA sequence: TGTGCCAGCAGTAATCGCAGGGGTGAGGAAGGCTACATCTTC. Translated: CASSNRRGEEGYIF.

This clone was counted a few times. The rearrangement links TRBV6-5 to TRBJ2-7; 11 bases line up with TRBD2. The V gene end was trimmed by 5 bases and the J gene end by 1 base; junction bases not matched to a gene: 4. Germline assignment: CDR1 MNHEY and CDR2 SVGAGI. This CDR3 region has 15 residues. The DNA for the CDR3 is TGTGCCAGCAGTCAACTAGCGGGGGCTTCCTACGAGCAGTACTTC. Its protein is CASSQLAGASYEQYF.

This clone appeared a single time. V and J are TRBV6-5 and TRBJ1-1, with TRBD1 as a possible D gene (5 bases). The CDR3 spans 14 residues. V lost 0 bases and J 6 bases, leaving 11 bases between the germline ends. CDR1 is MNHEY, CDR2 SVGAGI, per germline. The CDR3 loop is CASSYSWRDPEAFF. DNA of the CDR3: TGTGCCAGCAGTTACTCGTGGAGGGACCCTGAAGCTTTCTTT.

V is TRBV6-1 and J is TRBJ2-7, with TRBD1 matching 7 bases. CDR1 MNHNS and CDR2 SASEGT come from the germline V gene. This CDR3 is built from 12 residues. The V and J ends lost 8 bases and 2 bases, in that order; junction bases with no gene match: 3. The CDR3 region has the DNA TGTGCCAGCCACAGGGGTACCTACGAGCAGTACTTC. Translation: CASHRGTYEQYF.

The chain recombines TRBV19 with TRBJ1-5; a weak D match, TRBD1 (6 bases). The CDR3 consists of 14 residues. V lost 6 bases and J 7 bases, leaving 16 bases between the germline ends. Germline CDR1 LNHDA, CDR2 SQIVND (reference sequence). The CDR3: CASRLTGNSQPQHF. DNA for the CDR3: TGTGCCAGTAGGCTCACAGGGAATTCCCAGCCCCAGCATTTT.

A few counts support this clone. The chain has TRBV5-6 and TRBJ2-1; 11 bases map to TRBD2. The V segment lost 5 bases and the J segment 4 bases; nucleotides outside the gene matches: 2. The CDR3 is 14 amino acids. Germline loops: CDR1 SGHDT, CDR2 YYEEEE. The CDR3 region is CASRLAGEYNEQFF. The CDR3, as DNA: TGTGCCAGCAGACTAGCGGGGGAGTACAATGAGCAGTTCTTC.

This clone was detected a few times. The chain couples TRBV4-3 to TRBJ2-5; no definite D call. The CDR3 totals 13 residues. Germline CDR1 and CDR2: LGHNA and YSLEER. Deletions cut 4 bases from V and 5 bases from J, with 11 bases between. This CDR3 reads CASSLRLRETQYF. CDR3 bases: TGCGCCAGCAGCCTAAGACTTCGGGAGACCCAGTACTTC.

V and J are TRBV5-4 and TRBJ1-2; 8 nucleotides align to TRBD1. Losses at the gene ends were 0 bases for V and 4 bases for J; bases not matched to a gene: 8. Germline-derived CDR1 and CDR2 are SGHNT and YYREEE (reference sequence). There are 16 residues in the CDR3. CDR3 sequence: CASSLAYDRGIYGYTF. CDR3 DNA: TGTGCCAGCAGCTTGGCCTACGACAGGGGAATCTATGGCTACACCTTC.

The chain employs TRBV19 and TRBJ1-6; no definite D call. In germline, CDR1 is LNHDA, CDR2 SQIVND (reference sequence). V lost 7 bases, J lost 4 bases, and 8 bases lay in between. The length of the CDR3 is 13 residues. The CDR3 reads CASTHGYNSPLHF. The CDR3 bases are TGTGCCAGTACTCACGGGTATAATTCACCCCTCCACTTT.

This chain connects TRBV4-2 to TRBJ2-2, with 7 bases lining up with TRBD2. CDR1 and CDR2 (germline): LGHNA, YNFKEQ. This CDR3 contains 15 residues. The trim removed 1 base at V and 4 bases at J, leaving 3 bases unmatched. The CDR3 bases are TGTGCCAGCAGCCAAGCGGCTAGCGGCACCGGGGAGCTGTTTTTT. It specifies CASSQAASGTGELFF.

The chain links TRBV9 to TRBJ1-6, with TRBD1 identical over 7 bases. V lost 0 bases and J lost 5; bases outside the gene matches: 5. The CDR3 is 16 residues long. CDR1 is SGDLS and CDR2 is YYNGEE in the germline V gene. CDR3 sequence: CASSVGGGQNNSPLHF. The CDR3 DNA reads as TGTGCCAGCAGCGTAGGAGGGGGACAGAATAATTCACCCCTCCACTTT.

This sequence joins TRBV7-2 and TRBJ1-5; possible D gene TRBD1, 5 bases. Germline CDR1 SGHTA, CDR2 FQGNSA. Trimming left V 3 bases short and J 7 bases short, with 13 bases between. CDR3 length: 14 amino acids. In DNA form, the CDR3 reads TGTGCCAGCAGCTTTTCCAGGGTTGACCAGCCCCAGCATTTT. Protein sequence: CASSFSRVDQPQHF.

The chain carries TRBV7-9 and TRBJ2-1; unclear D gene. Germline CDR1 is SEHNR and CDR2 is FQNEAQ (reference sequence). V lost 5 bases to trimming and J lost 7 bases, with 15 bases between them. This CDR3 contains 14 residues. CDR3 coding DNA: TGTGCCAGCAGCCCCTTAGGATGGCGGAATGAGCAGTTCTTC. Its protein product is CASSPLGWRNEQFF.

This chain connects TRBV9 to TRBJ2-5; TRBD2 matches 8 bases. The J call may be faulty, since TRBJ2-7 better matches the DNA end. Germline V CDR1 and CDR2: SGDLS, YYNGEE. The length of the CDR3 is 15 residues. The CDR3 loop reads CASSVAGRANSEQYF. The CDR3 DNA sequence: TGTGCCAGCAGCGTAGCCGGGAGGGCCAACAGCGAGCAGTACTTC.

This rearrangement joins TRBV29-1 to TRBJ2-1, with 11 bases that match TRBD2. V lost 4 bases, J lost 9 bases, and 5 bases stayed unmatched. The CDR3 totals 13 residues. The germline V gene encodes CDR1 SQVTM and CDR2 ANQGSEA. For the CDR3, the DNA is TGCAGCGTTGGGGGACTAGCGGCGGTTGAGCAGTTCTTC. This encodes CSVGGLAAVEQFF.

V usage is TRBV9 and J usage is TRBJ2-1; the match to TRBD1 covers 8 bases. The length of the CDR3 is 14 residues. Germline CDR1 SGDLS, CDR2 YYNGEE. V was clipped by 0 bases and J by 12 bases; unmatched bases: 8. The CDR3 sequence is CASSVAYATGVQFF. The CDR3 DNA sequence: TGTGCCAGCAGCGTAGCTTACGCGACAGGGGTGCAGTTCTTC.

The chain joins TRBV7-8 to TRBJ1-3, with D uncertain. Trimming removed 5 bases at V and 0 bases at J, with 11 bases between. The CDR3 is made up of 15 amino acids. The germline V gene has CDR1 SGHVS and CDR2 FQNEAQ. This CDR3 reads CASSQDFHSGNTIYF. The DNA of the CDR3 is TGTGCCAGCAGCCAAGACTTTCACTCTGGAAACACCATATATTTT. The full variable domain, in which reference TRBV7-8 and TRBJ1-3 provide the parts outside the CDR3, is GAGVSQSPRYKVAKRGQDVALRCDPISGHVSLFWYQQALGQGPEFLTYFQNEAQLDKSGLPSDRFFAERPEGSVSTLKIQRTQQEDSAVYLCASSQDFHSGNTIYFGEGSWLTVV.

The chain employs TRBV27 and TRBJ2-7; 11 nucleotides agree with TRBD2. The V gene's germline CDR1 is MNHEY and CDR2 SMNVEV (reference sequence). The CDR3 is made up of 15 amino acids. V dropped 5 bases and J dropped 3; count of bases not matched to a gene: 6. In DNA, the CDR3 is TGTGCCAGCAGTCCGGGGACTAGCGGATTCTACGAGCAGTACTTC. As protein: CASSPGTSGFYEQYF.

This chain uses TRBV11-2 with TRBJ2-7; tentative D call: TRBD2 (6 bases). Germline values: CDR1 SGHAT, CDR2 FQNNGV. There are 16 residues in the CDR3. Trimming shortened V by 5 bases and J by 0 bases, and 17 bases separated the two germline ends. DNA for the CDR3: TGTGCCAGCAGCCATACCGGAGGGACCACCTCCTACGAGCAGTACTTC. Translation: CASSHTGGTTSYEQYF.

This clone was seen only a few times. This sequence joins TRBV5-1 and TRBJ1-3, with a tentative D call TRBD1 (5 bases). The germline V gene encodes CDR1 SGHRS and CDR2 YFSETQ. The ends were cut back, 0 bases at V and 0 bases at J, with 7 bases in the middle. The CDR3 is 15 amino acids. The CDR3 DNA reads as TGCGCCAGCAGCTTGGACAGGAGCTCTGGAAACACCATATATTTT. It specifies CASSLDRSSGNTIYF.

The chain joins TRBV6-1 to TRBJ2-4; a possible D gene is TRBD2 (5 bases). Between the trimmed V and J ends, which lost 4 bases and 0 bases, there was a span of 10 bases. CDR3 size: 15 residues. Germline lookup yields CDR1 MNHNS and CDR2 SASEGT. CDR3 in amino acids: CASSGLAGAKNIQYF. The CDR3 DNA is TGTGCCAGCAGTGGTCTTGCGGGAGCCAAAAACATTCAGTACTTC.

The chain is built from TRBV11-2 and TRBJ2-7, with D possibly TRBD1 on 5 matching bases. This CDR3 has 13 residues. Germline loops: CDR1 SGHAT, CDR2 FQNNGV. The V and J ends lost 3 bases and 2 bases respectively, with 8 bases between them. CDR3 DNA: TGTGCCAGCAGCTTTACAGGTACCTACGAGCAGTACTTC. It is translated as CASSFTGTYEQYF.